The present T cell receptor beta chain was sequenced within a study of Ad26.COV2.S vaccination and SARS-CoV-2 variants. Study details: Donor participated within the Ad26.COV2.S arm of the COV1001 trial. Participants got Ad26.COV2.S intramuscularly, once or twice 56 days apart. Study findings and constraints: Researchers cautioned that TCR breadth and depth analyses may have underestimated total T cell responses. The authors reported substantial breadth in spike-specific CD8+ and CD4+ T cell responses after vaccination.

The CDR3 is 14 amino acids. The germline CDR1 and CDR2 sequences are SGHRS and YFSETQ. With 0 bases removed from V and 3 bases from J, the gap between germline ends came to 10 bases. Remarks on this clone: Its antigen remains unknown. Other DNA sequences within the sample encode an identical CDR3.

Treatment given: around 19 received Ad26.COV2.S at low or high dose, single or two shots; 5 received placebo; per-sample allocation not given. Sampling was done on day 63 after the first vaccine or placebo injection. Sequencing used immunoSEQ multiplex PCR; TCRdb keeps in-frame clones, though not all of them. The table includes 400,000 or so clones, 70% to 90% detected once. The chain has TRBV5-1 and TRBJ2-7; D unclear. The sequencing here drew on peripheral blood, taken in a trial of Ad26.COV2.S vaccine versus placebo. This TCR derives from a person aged 18-65 years who received the Ad26.COV2.S COVID-19 vaccine or a placebo. The CDR3 region is CASSLEQSSYEQYF. Written as DNA, the CDR3 is TGCGCCAGCAGCTTGGAACAGTCTAGCTACGAGCAGTACTTC.